The clone carrying this TCR beta chain was observed a handful of times. Its antigen is as yet unknown. Trimming took off 11 bases at V and 0 bases at J, with 4 bases between the two ends. This CDR3 contains 11 residues. The authors reverse transcribed all of the isolated RNA, so sequencing captured expressed TCRB transcripts. TCRdb keeps only in-frame clones here, not all; method: immunoSEQ multiplex PCR. Among 310,000 or so clones listed, approximately 10% were seen once. This specimen comes from a study of beta chain features in type 1 diabetes. Study context: Age, gender and cell yields were similar between patients and healthy donors.

Study-wide findings and caveats: Insertion counts at VDJ junctions were lower in type 1 diabetes patients, who also showed more deletions there. Compared with healthy donors, patients appeared to share more similar naive, central memory and regulatory TCRB repertoires. PCR might pick shorter templates more often, in the same way for patients and controls. The study found moderately but significantly shorter TCRB CDR3s in all four CD4+ subsets of Type 1 diabetes patients.

The clonotype was recovered from a man under 40 with type 1 diabetes. What was sequenced was central memory CD4+ T cells from blood. The chain carries TRBV6-7 and TRBJ1-4; D remains ambiguous. TRBV6-7 is sorted into the ORF group, with uncertain function. CDR3 in amino acids: CAGATNEKLFF. CDR3 nucleotides: TGTGCCGGTGCAACTAATGAAAAACTGTTTTTT.